The 22 T cell receptor beta chains reported below all come from one sample, sequenced in a study of OX40 agonist ivuxolimab in advanced cancers. Sequenced by immunoSEQ multiplex PCR; TCRdb stores in-frame clones only, minus some. Among fewer than 45,000 clones listed, just under 75% were seen once. The material was CD4+ or CD8+ T cells sorted from blood, obtained in a trial of the OX40 agonist ivuxolimab. These receptors all stem from an adult with an advanced solid tumor such as melanoma, head and neck, liver or kidney cancer.

This clone occurred once. The chain joins TRBV7-2 to TRBJ1-3; TRBD1 matches at 7 bases. Germline CDR1 reads SGHTA; CDR2 reads FQGNSA. The CDR3 loop spans 16 amino acids. V dropped 4 bases and J dropped 4; count of bases not matched to a gene: 10. Here the CDR3 DNA reads TGTGCCAGCAGCTCCCAGGGGGGAAGTCGAGGAAACACCATATATTTT. Its translation: CASSSQGGSRGNTIYF.

The rearrangement uses TRBV6-6 and TRBJ1-2; D gene uncertain. V was shortened by 2 bases and J by 4 bases, with 8 bases between the two germline ends. Germline V gives CDR1 MNHNY, CDR2 SVGAGI (reference sequence). This CDR3 is built from 13 residues. The CDR3 loop is CASSYPRFYGYTF. Here the CDR3 DNA reads TGTGCCAGCAGTTACCCCCGATTCTATGGCTACACCTTC.

The chain employs TRBV1 and TRBJ2-5; the D call of TRBD2 is as the table states it, not checked on the DNA. TRBV1 is deemed a pseudogene. The CDR3 runs to 15 residues. The CDR3 nucleotides read TGCACCAGCAGCCGAACGGGACTAGTATGGGAGACCCAGTACTTC. It yields the protein CTSSRTGLVWETQYF.

The chain couples TRBV4-1 to TRBJ1-4; TRBD1 aligns across 9 bases. V lost 6 bases to trimming and J lost 7 bases; unmatched junction nucleotides: 9. The CDR3 runs to 15 residues. Germline V CDR1 and CDR2: MGHRA, YSYEKL. CDR3 amino acids: CASRTTGGAGEKLFF. Written as DNA, the CDR3 is TGCGCCAGCAGAACTACAGGGGGCGCGGGTGAAAAACTGTTTTTT.

The V and J genes are TRBV4-1 and TRBJ2-3, with 11 bases fitting TRBD2. With V trimmed by 2 bases and J by 2 bases, 3 bases remained unmatched. The CDR3 extends over 16 amino acids. Germline V gene data show CDR1 as MGHRA and CDR2 as YSYEKL. The CDR3 reads CASSQNSGGDTDTQYF. The CDR3 DNA is TGCGCCAGCAGCCAAAATAGCGGGGGGGACACAGATACGCAGTATTTT.

In regard to this clone: One junction end does not reproduce the germline sequence, and a read error may be involved. The chain employs TRBV6-5 and TRBJ1-6; weak D call: TRBD1 (5 bases). The germline CDR1 and CDR2 sequences are MNHEY and SVGAGI. This CDR3 has 15 amino acids. This chain's CDR3 is CASTYGGGSYSPLHF. CDR3 DNA sequence: TGTGCCAGCACTTACGGGGGGGGGTCATATTCACCCCTCCACTTT.

The chain carries TRBV7-2 and TRBJ2-3; D call uncertain. Germline V CDR1 and CDR2: SGHTA, FQGNSA. CDR3 length: 13 residues. V lost 7 bases to trimming and J lost 2 bases, with 10 bases between them. This chain's CDR3 is CASTVVFTDTQYF. The CDR3 bases are TGTGCCAGCACGGTTGTTTTCACAGATACGCAGTATTTT. The complete variable domain, with remaining parts taken from reference TRBV7-2 and TRBJ2-3, reads GAGVSQSPSNKVTEKGKDVELRCDPISGHTALYWYRQSLGQGLEFLIYFQGNSAPDKSGLPSDRFSAERTGGSVSTLTIQRTQQEDSAVYLCASTVVFTDTQYFGPGTRLTVL.

Only one count was recorded for this clone. V and J are TRBV2 and TRBJ1-5; TRBD1 might be the D (6 bases). This CDR3 contains 13 residues. From germline, CDR1 is SNHLY and CDR2 FYNNEI. V lost 6 bases and J lost 5, with 11 bases in between. This CDR3 reads CASSRTVDQPQHF. The CDR3 nucleotides are TGTGCCAGCAGCCGGACAGTTGATCAGCCCCAGCATTTT.

The chain recombines TRBV9 with TRBJ2-5; D is uncertain. Germline CDR1 is SGDLS and CDR2 is YYNGEE. Trimming cost V 0 bases and J 1 base, with 4 bases left between them. The CDR3 is 13 amino acids. The CDR3 nucleotides are TGTGCCAGCAGCGTAGGTGGCCAAGAGACCCAGTACTTC. Encoded protein: CASSVGGQETQYF.

The chain has TRBV29-1 and TRBJ1-2; D is ambiguous. V lost 3 bases to trimming and J lost 0 bases, with 11 bases between them. Germline V gene data show CDR1 as SQVTM and CDR2 as ANQGSEA. The CDR3 runs 14 residues. CDR3 nucleotides: TGCAGCGTTGACGCCCGCGGGTCTAACTATGGCTACACCTTC. Its protein product is CSVDARGSNYGYTF.

This sequence joins TRBV7-2 and TRBJ2-5; 9 nucleotides agree with TRBD1. Germline values: CDR1 SGHTA, CDR2 FQGNSA. With V trimmed by 5 bases and J by 4 bases, 5 bases remained unmatched. The CDR3 contains 14 residues. The CDR3 DNA is TGTGCCAGCAGCGGGCGGACAGGGGTAGAGACCCAGTACTTC. Its protein is CASSGRTGVETQYF.

This chain uses TRBV29-1 with TRBJ1-5; no firm D call. The ends were cut back, 6 bases at V and 2 bases at J, with 11 bases in the middle. This CDR3 is 13 amino acids long. The germline V gene has CDR1 SQVTM and CDR2 ANQGSEA. CDR3 protein: CSVGFGGNQPQHF. Written as DNA, the CDR3 is TGCAGCGTGGGCTTTGGGGGCAATCAGCCCCAGCATTTT.

The chain combines TRBV2 with TRBJ1-2; TRBD1 is a possible D gene (5 bases). CDR1 SNHLY and CDR2 FYNNEI come from the germline V gene. V was shortened by 4 bases and J by 9 bases, with 9 bases between the two germline ends. The CDR3 runs to 11 residues. The CDR3 region has the DNA TGTGCCAGCAGTGTACAGGCAAGCTACACCTTC. Translated: CASSVQASYTF.

V and J are TRBV5-1 and TRBJ2-3; 9 nucleotides agree with TRBD2. This CDR3 region has 15 residues. In germline, CDR1 is SGHRS, CDR2 YFSETQ. V lost 7 bases, J lost 5 bases, and 11 bases stayed unmatched. This CDR3 is CASESRGGARDTQYF. CDR3 in DNA: TGCGCCAGCGAATCACGCGGGGGGGCTCGAGATACGCAGTATTTT.

J is TRBJ2-2 and V is TRBV10-3; D gene uncertain. Trimming took 4 bases from V and 0 from J, leaving 9 bases between them. This CDR3 contains 15 residues. Germline V lookup: CDR1 ENHRY, CDR2 SYGVKD. CDR3 nucleotides: TGTGCCATCAGTGGAGGAGAATCGAACACCGGGGAGCTGTTTTTT. It specifies CAISGGESNTGELFF.

This clone was seen just once. The chain joins TRBV5-1 to TRBJ2-7, with D perhaps matching TRBD1 (5 bases). Germline CDR1 SGHRS, CDR2 YFSETQ. Trimming removed 1 base at V and 2 bases at J, with 19 bases between. The CDR3 has 17 amino acids. The CDR3 DNA reads TGCGCCAGCAGCTTGTGGTCAGGGAACAACTCACCCTACGAGCAGTACTTC. Translated, it gives CASSLWSGNNSPYEQYF.

This chain connects TRBV5-1 to TRBJ2-2, with a weak D call TRBD1 (8 bases). The CDR3 has 15 residues. Germline CDR1 SGHRS, CDR2 YFSETQ. V was cut by 5 bases and J by 5 bases, with 16 bases left in between. CDR3 sequence (DNA): TGCGCCAGCAGATTCGGACAGGGAGGGACCGGGGAGCTGTTTTTT. This gives the protein CASRFGQGGTGELFF.

This clone turned up a few times. This chain uses TRBV2 with TRBJ1-2, with D hard to call. The CDR3 is 12 residues long. Germline CDR1 SNHLY, CDR2 FYNNEI. V was trimmed by 4 bases and J by 4 bases, leaving 7 bases between them. The CDR3 DNA follows: TGTGCCAGCAGTGGGCAGGCCTATGGCTACACCTTC. Amino acid sequence: CASSGQAYGYTF.

This clone was counted only a few times. CDR3 nucleotide sequence: TGTGCCAGCAGACCCGGCGGGGCAAAGAAACTGTTTTTT. Its protein is CASRPGGAKKLFF. The chain joins TRBV6-5 to TRBJ1-4, with D perhaps matching TRBD1 (5 bases). The germline CDR1 and CDR2 sequences are MNHEY and SVGAGI. V gave up 6 bases and J gave up 11 bases, with 16 bases separating them. The CDR3 is 13 amino acids.

This clone was seen a handful of times. The chain uses TRBV27 and TRBJ1-4; TRBD1 matches at 7 bases. The V gene's germline CDR1 is MNHEY and CDR2 SMNVEV (reference sequence). The CDR3 has 13 residues. With V trimmed by 6 bases and J by 5 bases, 3 bases remained unmatched. CDR3: CASRGQQNEKLFF. CDR3 in DNA: TGTGCCAGCAGGGGACAGCAGAATGAAAAACTGTTTTTT.

The chain employs TRBV19 and TRBJ1-1; D perhaps matches TRBD1 (5 bases). CDR1 and CDR2 (germline): LNHDA, SQIVND (reference sequence). The CDR3 totals 16 residues. Trimming stripped 3 bases from V and 0 bases from J, with 14 bases between. The CDR3 bases are TGTGCCAGTAGTATCCCCTGGCAGGGAATGAACACTGAAGCTTTCTTT. Amino acid sequence: CASSIPWQGMNTEAFF.

This chain connects TRBV15 to TRBJ2-2; TRBD1 or TRBD2 may be the D gene (5 bases each). The V and J ends lost 5 bases and 4 bases respectively, with 14 bases between them. The CDR3 is 15 residues long. Germline V lookup: CDR1 LNHNV, CDR2 YYDKDF (reference sequence). This chain's CDR3 is CATSFPRGRTGELFF. In DNA form, the CDR3 reads TGTGCCACCAGCTTCCCAAGGGGACGCACCGGGGAGCTGTTTTTT.